This T cell receptor (beta chain) was obtained from a study of cytomegalovirus exposure and HLA in healthy donors. Study results and limitations: Analyzed later, association rates of TCRs varied across HLA loci, with DRB1 most and HLA-C fewest.

On this clone: Its antigen remains unknown.

The germline V and J ends were trimmed by 6 bases and 0 bases, with 19 bases remaining between them. Per germline, CDR1 SGHVS and CDR2 FQNEAQ. The length of the CDR3 is 17 residues. The study ran its PCR with 60 Vbeta and 13 Jbeta primers. Profiling relied on immunoSEQ multiplex PCR, and the TCRdb table lists in-frame clones only, not all of them. The sample lists about 160,000 clones; roughly 84% were seen once. This TCR was recovered from a man younger than 35 in good health and CMV-seronegative. Specimen: PBMCs. The rearrangement joins TRBV7-8 to TRBJ2-3; possibly TRBD1 for D (6 bases). CDR3 sequence (DNA): TGTGCCAGCAGGACCCTTAGGGGGACCTCTAGCACAGATACGCAGTATTTT. Its protein is CASRTLRGTSSTDTQYF.